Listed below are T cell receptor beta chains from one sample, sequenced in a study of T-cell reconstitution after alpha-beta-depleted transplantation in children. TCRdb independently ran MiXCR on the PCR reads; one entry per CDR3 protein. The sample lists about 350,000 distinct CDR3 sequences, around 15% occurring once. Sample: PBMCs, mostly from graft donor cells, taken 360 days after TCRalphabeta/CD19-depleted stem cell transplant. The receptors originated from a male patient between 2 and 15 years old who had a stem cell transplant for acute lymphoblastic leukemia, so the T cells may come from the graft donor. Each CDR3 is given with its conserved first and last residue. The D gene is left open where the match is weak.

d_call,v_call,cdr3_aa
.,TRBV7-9,CASSFLSYEQYF
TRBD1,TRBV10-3,CAISESQGAYGYTF
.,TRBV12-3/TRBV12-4,CASSLPGTEQYF
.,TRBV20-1,CSASTGFAFGETQYF
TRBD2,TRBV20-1,CSAPGWVSGVQETQYF
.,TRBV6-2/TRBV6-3,CASSYHARGQETQYF
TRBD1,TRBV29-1,CSVGIGGGYEQYF
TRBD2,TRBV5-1,CASSLSREGLSYEQYF
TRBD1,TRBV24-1,CATSDSGTDYEQYF
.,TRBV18,CASSPQYQETQYF
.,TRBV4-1,CASSQEYRGLVDEQFF
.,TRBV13,CASSLLGNTEAFF
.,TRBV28,CASSRDTYEQYF
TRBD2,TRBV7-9,CASSFSGASTDTQYF
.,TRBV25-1,CASSEPMAAYEQYF
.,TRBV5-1,CASSLGGAHTEAFF
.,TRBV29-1,CSPRRDKRPGAIQYF
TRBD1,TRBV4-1,CASSLRDRVGGSSYEQYF
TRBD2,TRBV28,CASSQLAGDRNEQFF
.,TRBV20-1,CSASGGRSTDTQYF
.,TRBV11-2,CASSHNEELFF
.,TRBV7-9,CASSFPEGPPSF
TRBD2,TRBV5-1,CASMSRLTSGRANRDSYNEQFF
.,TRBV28,CASSPGQWFTYEQYF
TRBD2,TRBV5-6,CASSPGASGYIVYNEQFF
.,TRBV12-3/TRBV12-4,CASSLAGTAHNEQFF
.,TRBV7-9,CASSLGSSNYNQPQHF
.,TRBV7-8,CASSFPTVEGRLSNEAFF
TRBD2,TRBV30,CAWNPGGLETQYF
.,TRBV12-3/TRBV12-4,CASSLRRQYSYEQYF
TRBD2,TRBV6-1,CASRTIATSGRVNEQFF
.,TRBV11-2,CASSLDSSRTAFAPFSSAYEQYF
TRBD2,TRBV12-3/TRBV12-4,CATSEGGLAGVWREQFF
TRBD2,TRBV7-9,CASSLSGLAGDEQYF
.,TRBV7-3,CASSLTGVDEQFF
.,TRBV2,CARGDNHTDTQYF